This note documents a single T cell receptor (beta chain) sequence. Its antigen is not known. Genomic DNA came from blood regulatory T cells gated CD4+ CD25-high CD127-low. The entry originates in a study of regulatory and conventional T cells in RAG deficiency. The CDR3 is 15 amino acids. J gave up 5 bases and V 2 bases, and 5 bases lay outside the gene matches. Looked up from germline, CDR1 is MNHNY and CDR2 is SVGAGI (reference sequence). Here immunoSEQ multiplex PCR was the method, and the copy in TCRdb shows in-frame clones only, minus some. The table has approximately 10,000 clones, approximately 93% seen once. Study-wide findings and caveats: Omenn syndrome and CID/AS patients had approximately 91-fold fewer unique Treg TCR beta sequences, versus approximately 9.6-fold elsewhere. Control T-cell subsets had markedly higher Shannon entropy and lower Simpson indices than RAG-deficient patients.

The data also belong to a second study, concerning regulatory T cells. This second report adds: Amplification used 52 TRBV primers and 13 TRBJ primers.

The chain is built from TRBV6-6 and TRBJ2-2; 7 bases match TRBD1. The sequence was obtained from a human donor in good health. What was sequenced was CD127- CD25+ CD4+ Tregs sorted from blood. The CDR3 DNA follows: TGTGCCAGCAGTTACGATCAACAGGGGACCGGGGAGCTGTTTTTT. The encoded protein is CASSYDQQGTGELFF.